The 28 T cell receptor beta chains reported below all come from one sample, sequenced in a study of cytomegalovirus exposure and HLA in healthy donors. PCR primers comprised 60 Vbeta and 13 Jbeta primers. The assay was immunoSEQ multiplex PCR, and TCRdb's table has in-frame clones only and misses some. The sample has some 150,000 clones; 73% are singletons. The specimen sequenced was PBMCs. Source of these receptors: a human donor in good health.

There are a few counts of this clone. The chain combines TRBV10-2 with TRBJ2-7; D is unresolved. The CDR3 is 13 amino acids. V was pared by 5 bases and J by 3 bases, with 11 bases between. Germline loops: CDR1 WSHSY, CDR2 SAAADI. The chain's CDR3 is CASSPEPSYEQYF. DNA of the CDR3: TGCGCCAGCAGTCCAGAACCAAGCTACGAGCAGTACTTC.

The V and J genes are TRBV18 and TRBJ2-7; 10 bases are a match to TRBD1. The CDR3 spans 14 residues. The V segment lost 2 bases and the J segment 6 bases; nucleotides outside the gene matches: 4. Germline CDR1 reads KGHSH; CDR2 reads LQKENI. CDR3 nucleotides: TGTGCCAGCTCACCAGTGGGGGACAGGGGCGAGCAGTACTTC. Amino acid sequence: CASSPVGDRGEQYF.

The J gene is TRBJ1-2, the V gene TRBV6-5, with 8 bases aligning to TRBD1. J lost 4 bases, V lost 6 bases, and 10 bases had no gene match. The CDR3 is 15 amino acids. CDR1 is MNHEY and CDR2 is SVGAGI in the germline V gene. CDR3 amino acids: CASRGGQDAPYGYTF. The CDR3, as DNA: TGTGCCAGCAGGGGGGGACAGGACGCGCCCTATGGCTACACCTTC.

The CDR3 DNA reads TGTGCCAGCACGACTAGCGGGGGCCTTAGCACAGATACGCAGTATTTT. Protein product: CASTTSGGLSTDTQYF. V and J are TRBV27 and TRBJ2-3, with TRBD2 matching 12 bases. The CDR3 has 16 residues. Germline V gives CDR1 MNHEY, CDR2 SMNVEV (reference sequence). Trimming at V came to 7 bases and at J to 0 bases, leaving 5 bases not matched to a gene.

This clone was detected once. Here the CDR3 DNA reads TGTGCCAGCAGCGTAGGACGGACAGGGTCAGATACGCAGTATTTT. It specifies CASSVGRTGSDTQYF. V and J are TRBV9 and TRBJ2-3; the match to TRBD1 covers 8 bases. Per the germline V gene, CDR1 is SGDLS and CDR2 is YYNGEE. The CDR3 has 15 amino acids. The J segment lost 4 bases and the V segment lost 0 bases, leaving 4 bases of the junction unmatched.

In regard to this clone: The same CDR3 is also encoded by other DNA sequences in this sample. The genes are TRBV20-1 and TRBJ1-1; D is undetermined. The CDR3 totals 11 residues. Trimming removed 1 base at V and 7 bases at J, with 7 bases between. Germline lookup yields CDR1 DFQATT and CDR2 SNEGSKA (reference sequence). CDR3 nucleotides: TGCAGTGCTAGAGTGGCAGATGAAGCTTTCTTT. It specifies CSARVADEAFF.

This clone has more than one count but fewer than ten. The chain employs TRBV7-2 and TRBJ2-2, with TRBD2 matching 9 bases. J was trimmed by 5 bases and V by 5 bases; bases with no gene match: 6. Germline CDR1 and CDR2: SGHTA and FQGNSA. The CDR3 is 15 residues long. The CDR3 region has the DNA TGTGCCAGCAGCCATAGCGGGAGAGGTACCGGGGAGCTGTTTTTT. This sequence encodes CASSHSGRGTGELFF.

The chain carries TRBV5-1 and TRBJ2-3; the match to TRBD2 covers 12 bases. CDR1 is SGHRS and CDR2 is YFSETQ in the germline V gene. There are 17 residues in the CDR3. The J segment lost 0 bases and the V segment lost 8 bases, leaving 10 bases of the junction unmatched. CDR3 sequence: CASRLAGVSLSTDTQYF. The CDR3 DNA reads as TGCGCCAGTAGACTAGCGGGAGTGTCCCTTAGCACAGATACGCAGTATTTT.

V usage is TRBV5-4 and J usage is TRBJ2-5, with 8 bases matching TRBD1. There are 13 residues in the CDR3. V shed 2 bases, J shed 4 bases, and the junction held 1 base outside the gene matches. Germline lookup yields CDR1 SGHNT and CDR2 YYREEE (reference sequence). CDR3 bases: TGTGCCAGCAGCTTCGGGACAGGAGAGACCCAGTACTTC. Its protein is CASSFGTGETQYF.

There are a few counts of this clone. This chain uses TRBV2 with TRBJ2-7; 9 bases match TRBD1. The CDR3 sequence is 18 residues long. CDR1 and CDR2 from the germline V gene are SNHLY and FYNNEI. The V segment lost 7 bases and the J segment 0 bases; nucleotides outside the gene matches: 16. CDR3 coding DNA: TGTGCCAGCAAACTCGGGACAGGGCAATTAGAATTCTCCTACGAGCAGTACTTC. This encodes CASKLGTGQLEFSYEQYF.

The genes are TRBV29-1 and TRBJ2-7; the D gene is possibly TRBD2 (7 bases). This CDR3 has 14 amino acids. V was clipped by 5 bases and J by 0 bases, with 14 bases between them. Germline V lookup: CDR1 SQVTM, CDR2 ANQGSEA. Written as DNA, the CDR3 is TGCAGCGTTAAAGGGGGGGGCGCCTCCTACGAGCAGTACTTC. It codes for CSVKGGGASYEQYF.

The chain uses TRBV15 and TRBJ2-1; a weak D match, TRBD2 (6 bases). V lost 9 bases, J lost 7 bases, and 19 bases lay in between. The CDR3 extends over 14 amino acids. Germline V lookup: CDR1 LNHNV, CDR2 YYDKDF (reference sequence). CDR3 residues: CATSGTREGNEQFF. The CDR3 DNA sequence: TGTGCCACTTCCGGGACTCGAGAAGGGAATGAGCAGTTCTTC.

This clone was recorded a few times. The same CDR3 arises from other DNA sequences in this sample as well. The V and J genes are TRBV6-1 and TRBJ1-4; TRBD1 matches at 8 bases. V lost 4 bases, J lost 8 bases, and 12 bases stayed unmatched. CDR3 length: 16 residues. CDR1 MNHNS and CDR2 SASEGT come from the germline V gene. This CDR3 is CASSGLNRGVDEKLFF. CDR3 coding DNA: TGTGCCAGCAGTGGACTAAACAGGGGGGTAGACGAAAAACTGTTTTTT.

V gene TRBV29-1 combines with J gene TRBJ2-1, with D possibly being TRBD2 (5 bases). The CDR3 runs 13 residues. In germline, CDR1 is SQVTM, CDR2 ANQGSEA. The V end lost 7 bases, the J end lost 3 bases, and 13 bases lay between the germline ends. CDR3 in DNA: TGCAGCGCCAACAGCGGAGACTACAATGAGCAGTTCTTC. Its translation: CSANSGDYNEQFF.

This clone was observed a handful of times. V and J are TRBV5-5 and TRBJ1-1, with D unresolved. Germline V lookup: CDR1 SGHKS, CDR2 YYEKEE (reference sequence). Trimming shortened V by 4 bases and J by 11 bases, and 21 bases separated the two germline ends. The CDR3 is 14 residues long. CDR3 residues: CASSPPGNHNIAFF. The CDR3 DNA follows: TGTGCCAGCAGCCCCCCCGGGAATCACAATATCGCTTTCTTT.

This chain joins TRBV9 and TRBJ2-2, with unresolved D. The V gene lost 0 bases and the J gene lost 5 bases, with 5 bases spanning the gap. The CDR3 extends over 13 amino acids. CDR1 is SGDLS and CDR2 is YYNGEE in the germline V gene. Here the CDR3 reads CASSVDETGELFF. The CDR3 nucleotides read TGTGCCAGCAGCGTAGACGAGACCGGGGAGCTGTTTTTT.

V and J are TRBV29-1 and TRBJ1-1; TRBD1 aligns across 7 bases. Germline V CDR1 and CDR2: SQVTM, ANQGSEA. Trimming removed 7 bases from V and 4 bases from J; junction bases left unmatched: 3. This CDR3 is built from 11 residues. The CDR3 DNA reads as TGCAGCGGACAGGGCGGCACTGAAGCTTTCTTT. Amino acids: CSGQGGTEAFF.

This chain connects TRBV5-1 to TRBJ2-1; D remains ambiguous. The V and J ends lost 0 bases and 5 bases respectively, with 12 bases between them. The CDR3 totals 15 residues. CDR1 and CDR2 (germline): SGHRS, YFSETQ. In nucleotides, the CDR3 is TGCGCCAGCAGCTTGGCCGCTAGGAGAAACAATGAGCAGTTCTTC. This translates into CASSLAARRNNEQFF.

This clone was seen a handful of times. The chain employs TRBV5-4 and TRBJ2-3; 9 positions match TRBD2. This CDR3 is 18 amino acids long. The germline gives CDR1 SGHNT, CDR2 YYREEE (reference sequence). V lost 5 bases to trimming and J lost 2 bases; unmatched junction nucleotides: 15. The CDR3 protein is CASSYGVGLAGTTDTQYF. DNA of the CDR3: TGTGCCAGCAGTTATGGTGTGGGTCTAGCGGGGACCACAGATACGCAGTATTTT. Together with reference TRBV5-4 and TRBJ2-3, the CDR3 gives the full variable domain: ETGVTQSPTHLIKTRGQQVTLRCSSQSGHNTVSWYQQALGQGPQFIFQYYREEENGRGNFPPRFSGLQFPNYSSELNVNALELDDSALYLCASSYGVGLAGTTDTQYFGPGTRLTVL.

The V gene is TRBV18, the J gene TRBJ2-4, with TRBD1 as a possible D gene (6 bases). Germline loops: CDR1 KGHSH, CDR2 LQKENI. V lost 6 bases and J 5 bases, leaving 17 bases between the germline ends. The CDR3 covers 15 residues. The CDR3 reads CASSHLRDNQNIQYF. In DNA, the CDR3 is TGTGCCAGCTCGCATCTCCGGGACAACCAAAACATTCAGTACTTC.

The CDR3: CASVPDRYSPYEQYF. CDR3 nucleotide sequence: TGTGCCAGCGTGCCGGACAGGTACTCCCCCTACGAGCAGTACTTC. The chain is built from TRBV2 and TRBJ2-7; 7 nucleotides line up with TRBD1. V trimming: 8 bases; J trimming: 2 bases; junction bases outside the gene matches: 12. The CDR3 runs 15 residues. Germline-derived CDR1 and CDR2 are SNHLY and FYNNEI.

The rearrangement joins TRBV5-4 to TRBJ1-1; D is unresolved. The CDR3 is made up of 12 amino acids. Germline-derived CDR1 and CDR2 are SGHNT and YYREEE (reference sequence). V lost 2 bases and J 6 bases, leaving 8 bases between the germline ends. The CDR3 bases are TGTGCCAGCAGCTTAAGTCAGGCTGAAGCTTTCTTT. This codes for CASSLSQAEAFF.

The V and J genes are TRBV6-5 and TRBJ2-2; no clear D. The CDR3 is 13 residues long. V was shortened by 2 bases and J by 6 bases, with 7 bases between the two germline ends. The V gene's germline CDR1 is MNHEY and CDR2 SVGAGI. The CDR3 sequence is CASSYKEAGELFF. The CDR3 bases are TGTGCCAGCAGTTACAAAGAGGCCGGGGAGCTGTTTTTT.

This clone was detected a few times. V is TRBV2 and J is TRBJ1-2; TRBD1 matches at 7 bases. Trimming removed 6 bases from V and 5 bases from J; junction bases left unmatched: 12. The CDR3 is 15 residues long. Germline CDR1 and CDR2: SNHLY and FYNNEI. CDR3 loop: CASSPSGTVYYGYTF. The CDR3 DNA is TGTGCCAGCAGCCCTTCCGGGACAGTTTATTATGGCTACACCTTC.

This clone appeared a few times. The chain joins TRBV25-1 to TRBJ2-7; D is undetermined. CDR1 is MGHDK, CDR2 SYGVNS, per germline. V lost 3 bases and J 2 bases, leaving 5 bases between the germline ends. The CDR3 runs to 12 residues. CDR3 DNA: TGTGCCAGCAGTGACCTTACCTACGAGCAGTACTTC. This sequence encodes CASSDLTYEQYF.

The chain is built from TRBV6-4 and TRBJ2-1, with TRBD2 matching over 10 bases. CDR3 length: 15 residues. The germline V gene has CDR1 MRHNA and CDR2 SNTAGT. J gave up 6 bases and V 6 bases, and 8 bases lay outside the gene matches. The DNA for the CDR3 is TGTGCCAGCAGGACCGGGACTAGCGATTTCAATGAGCAGTTCTTC. Its protein is CASRTGTSDFNEQFF.

This clone was counted a few times. V and J are TRBV19 and TRBJ2-5, with D possibly TRBD1 on 6 matching bases. Per the germline V gene, CDR1 is LNHDA and CDR2 is SQIVND (reference sequence). The CDR3 consists of 13 residues. V was pared by 6 bases and J by 1 base, with 9 bases between. CDR3 in amino acids: CASRRDIQETQYF. Here the CDR3 DNA reads TGTGCCAGTAGAAGGGACATCCAAGAGACCCAGTACTTC.

The chain is built from TRBV5-1 and TRBJ1-2; TRBD1 matches at 9 bases. The CDR3 is 14 amino acids. With 3 bases clipped from V and 4 bases from J, the junction kept 4 bases outside the gene matches. CDR1 and CDR2 (germline): SGHRS, YFSETQ. The CDR3 spells CASSSGTGRYGYTF. CDR3 coding DNA: TGCGCCAGCAGCTCCGGGACAGGGCGCTATGGCTACACCTTC.